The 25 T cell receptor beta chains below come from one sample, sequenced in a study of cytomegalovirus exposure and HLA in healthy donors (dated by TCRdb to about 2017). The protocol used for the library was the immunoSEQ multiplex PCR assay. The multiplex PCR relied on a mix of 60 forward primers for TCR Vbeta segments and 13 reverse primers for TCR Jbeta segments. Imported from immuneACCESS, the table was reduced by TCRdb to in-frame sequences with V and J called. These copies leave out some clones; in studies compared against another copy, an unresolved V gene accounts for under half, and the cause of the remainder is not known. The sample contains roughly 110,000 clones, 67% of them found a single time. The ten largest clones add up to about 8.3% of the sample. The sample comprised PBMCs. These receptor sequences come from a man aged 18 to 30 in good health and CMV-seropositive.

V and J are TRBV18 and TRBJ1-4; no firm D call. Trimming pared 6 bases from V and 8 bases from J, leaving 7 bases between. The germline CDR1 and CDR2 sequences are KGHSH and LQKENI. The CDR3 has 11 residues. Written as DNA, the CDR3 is TGTGCCAGCTCTGAGGAAGAAAAACTGTTTTTT. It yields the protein CASSEEEKLFF.

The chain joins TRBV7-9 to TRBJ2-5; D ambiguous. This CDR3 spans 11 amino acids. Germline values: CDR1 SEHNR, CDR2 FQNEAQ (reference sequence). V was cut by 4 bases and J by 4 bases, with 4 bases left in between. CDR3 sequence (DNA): TGTGCCAGCAGCTCTATAGAGACCCAGTACTTC. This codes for CASSSIETQYF.

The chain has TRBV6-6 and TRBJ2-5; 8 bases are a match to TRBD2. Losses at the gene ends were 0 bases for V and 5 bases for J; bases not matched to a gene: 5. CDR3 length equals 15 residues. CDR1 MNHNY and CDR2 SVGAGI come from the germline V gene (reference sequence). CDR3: CASSYSGGGTETQYF. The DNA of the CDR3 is TGTGCCAGCAGTTACTCCGGCGGGGGGACGGAGACCCAGTACTTC.

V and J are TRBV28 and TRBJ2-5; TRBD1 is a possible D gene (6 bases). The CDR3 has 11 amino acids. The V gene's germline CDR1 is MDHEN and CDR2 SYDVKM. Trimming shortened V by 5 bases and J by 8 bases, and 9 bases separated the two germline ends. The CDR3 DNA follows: TGTGCCAGCAGTACACAGGGAACCCAGTACTTC. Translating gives CASSTQGTQYF.

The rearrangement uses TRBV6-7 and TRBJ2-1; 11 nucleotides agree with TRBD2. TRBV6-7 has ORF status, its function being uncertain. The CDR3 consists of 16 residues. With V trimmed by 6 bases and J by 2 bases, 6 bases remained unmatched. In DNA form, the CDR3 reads TGTGCCAGCAGCCGACTAGCGGGGCCACCCTACAATGAGCAGTTCTTC. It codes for CASSRLAGPPYNEQFF.

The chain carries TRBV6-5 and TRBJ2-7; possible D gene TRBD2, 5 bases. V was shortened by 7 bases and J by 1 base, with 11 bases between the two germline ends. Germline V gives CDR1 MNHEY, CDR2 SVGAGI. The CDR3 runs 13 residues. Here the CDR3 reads CASNPSGSYEQYF. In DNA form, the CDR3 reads TGTGCCAGCAACCCCTCGGGGTCCTACGAGCAGTACTTC.

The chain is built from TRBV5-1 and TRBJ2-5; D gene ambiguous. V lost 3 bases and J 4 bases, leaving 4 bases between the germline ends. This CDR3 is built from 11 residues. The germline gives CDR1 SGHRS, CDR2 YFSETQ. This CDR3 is CASSSGETQYF. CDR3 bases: TGCGCCAGCAGCTCCGGAGAGACCCAGTACTTC.

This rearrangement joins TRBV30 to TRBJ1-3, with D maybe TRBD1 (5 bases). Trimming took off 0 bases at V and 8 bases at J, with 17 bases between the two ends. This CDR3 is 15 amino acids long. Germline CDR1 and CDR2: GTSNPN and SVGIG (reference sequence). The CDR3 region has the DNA TGTGCCTGGAGTGTAGTCAGCCGCCGGGGGGACACCATATATTTT. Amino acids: CAWSVVSRRGDTIYF.

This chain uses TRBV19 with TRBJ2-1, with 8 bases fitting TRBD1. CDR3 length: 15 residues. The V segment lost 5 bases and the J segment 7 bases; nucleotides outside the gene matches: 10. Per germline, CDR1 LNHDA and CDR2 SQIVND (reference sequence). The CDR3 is CASSPQGVVGNEQFF. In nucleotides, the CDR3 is TGTGCCAGTAGTCCACAGGGGGTCGTTGGGAATGAGCAGTTCTTC.

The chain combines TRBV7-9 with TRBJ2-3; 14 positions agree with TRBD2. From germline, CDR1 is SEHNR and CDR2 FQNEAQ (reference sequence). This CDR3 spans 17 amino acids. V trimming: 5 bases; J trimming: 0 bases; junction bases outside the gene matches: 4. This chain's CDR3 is CASSRLAGGTSTDTQYF. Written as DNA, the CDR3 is TGTGCCAGCAGCCGACTAGCGGGGGGGACTAGCACAGATACGCAGTATTTT.

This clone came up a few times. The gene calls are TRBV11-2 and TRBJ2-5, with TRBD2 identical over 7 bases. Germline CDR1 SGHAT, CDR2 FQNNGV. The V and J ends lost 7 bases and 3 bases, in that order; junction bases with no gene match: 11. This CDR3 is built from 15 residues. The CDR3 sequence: CASNNPASGKETQYF. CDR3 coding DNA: TGTGCCAGCAACAACCCTGCTAGCGGTAAAGAGACCCAGTACTTC.

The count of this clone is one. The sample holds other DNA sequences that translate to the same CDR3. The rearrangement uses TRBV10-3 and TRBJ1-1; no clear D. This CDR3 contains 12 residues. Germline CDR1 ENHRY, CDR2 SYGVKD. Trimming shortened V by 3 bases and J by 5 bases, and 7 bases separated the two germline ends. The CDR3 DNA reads TGTGCCATCAGTGAACGAGGAACTGAAGCTTTCTTT. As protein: CAISERGTEAFF.

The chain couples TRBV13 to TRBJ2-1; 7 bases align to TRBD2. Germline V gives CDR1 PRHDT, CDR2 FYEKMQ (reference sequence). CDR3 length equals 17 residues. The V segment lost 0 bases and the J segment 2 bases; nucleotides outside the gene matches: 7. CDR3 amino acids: CASSLGQSGMPYNEQFF. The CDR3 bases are TGTGCCAGCAGCTTAGGTCAGAGCGGGATGCCCTACAATGAGCAGTTCTTC.

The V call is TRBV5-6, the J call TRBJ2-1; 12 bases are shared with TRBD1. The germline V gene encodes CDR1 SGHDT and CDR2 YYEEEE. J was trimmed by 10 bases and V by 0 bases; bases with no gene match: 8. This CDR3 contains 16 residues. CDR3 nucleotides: TGTGCCAGCAGCTTGGCGGGGGACAGGGGGCACGAGGAGCAGTTCTTC. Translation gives CASSLAGDRGHEEQFF.

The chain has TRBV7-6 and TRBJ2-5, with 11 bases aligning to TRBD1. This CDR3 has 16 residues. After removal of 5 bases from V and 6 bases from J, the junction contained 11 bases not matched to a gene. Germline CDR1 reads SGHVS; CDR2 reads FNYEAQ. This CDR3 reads CASSPGTGGGRQTQYF. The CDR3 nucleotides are TGTGCCAGCAGCCCCGGGACAGGGGGAGGAAGGCAGACCCAGTACTTC.

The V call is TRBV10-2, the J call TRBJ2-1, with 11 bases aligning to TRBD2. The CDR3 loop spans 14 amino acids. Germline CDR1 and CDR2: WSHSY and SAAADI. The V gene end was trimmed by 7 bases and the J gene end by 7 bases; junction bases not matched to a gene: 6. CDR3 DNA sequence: TGCGCCAGCAAAGGACTAGCGGGTGATAATGAGCAGTTCTTC. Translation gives CASKGLAGDNEQFF.

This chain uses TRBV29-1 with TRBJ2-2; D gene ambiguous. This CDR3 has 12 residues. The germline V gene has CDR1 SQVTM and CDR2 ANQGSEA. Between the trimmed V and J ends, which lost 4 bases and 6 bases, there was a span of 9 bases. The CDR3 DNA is TGCAGCGTTGTGACACCGGCCGGGGAGCTGTTTTTT. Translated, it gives CSVVTPAGELFF.

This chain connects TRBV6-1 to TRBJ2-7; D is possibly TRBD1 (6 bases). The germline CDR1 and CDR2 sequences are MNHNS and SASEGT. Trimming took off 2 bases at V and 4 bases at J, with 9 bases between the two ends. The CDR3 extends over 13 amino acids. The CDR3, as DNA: TGTGCCAGCAGTGAATGGGGGCTTTACGAGCAGTACGTC. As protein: CASSEWGLYEQYV.

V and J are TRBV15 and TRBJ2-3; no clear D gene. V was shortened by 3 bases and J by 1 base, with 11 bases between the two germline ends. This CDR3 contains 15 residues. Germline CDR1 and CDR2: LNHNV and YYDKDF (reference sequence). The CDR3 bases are TGTGCCACCAGCAGGAGACGGGTGGGCACAGATACGCAGTATTTT. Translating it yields CATSRRRVGTDTQYF.

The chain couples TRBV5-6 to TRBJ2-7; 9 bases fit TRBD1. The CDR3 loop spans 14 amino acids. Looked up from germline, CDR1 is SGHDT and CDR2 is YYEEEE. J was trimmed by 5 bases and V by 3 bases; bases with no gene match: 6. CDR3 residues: CASSYTGTGNEQYF. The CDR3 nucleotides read TGTGCCAGCAGCTACACGGGGACAGGGAACGAGCAGTACTTC.

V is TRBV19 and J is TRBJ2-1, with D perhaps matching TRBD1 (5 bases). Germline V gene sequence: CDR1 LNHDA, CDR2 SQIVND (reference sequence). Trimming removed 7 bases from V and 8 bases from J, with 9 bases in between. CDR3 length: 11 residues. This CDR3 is CASTQGHEQFF. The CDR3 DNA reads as TGTGCCAGTACCCAGGGCCATGAGCAGTTCTTC. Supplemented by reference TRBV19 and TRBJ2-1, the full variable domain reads DGGITQSPKYLFRKEGQNVTLSCEQNLNHDAMYWYRQDPGQGLRLIYYSQIVNDFQKGDIAEGYSVSREKKESFPLTVTSAQKNPTAFYLCASTQGHEQFFGPGTRLTVL.

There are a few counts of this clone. CDR3 residues: CASSDFWGQHRGETQYF. The CDR3 region has the DNA TGTGCCAGCAGTGATTTTTGGGGCCAGCATAGGGGAGAGACCCAGTACTTC. The chain joins TRBV2 to TRBJ2-5; tentatively, D is TRBD1 (5 bases). Trimming stripped 3 bases from V and 4 bases from J, with 21 bases between. The V gene's germline CDR1 is SNHLY and CDR2 FYNNEI. The CDR3 is 17 residues long.

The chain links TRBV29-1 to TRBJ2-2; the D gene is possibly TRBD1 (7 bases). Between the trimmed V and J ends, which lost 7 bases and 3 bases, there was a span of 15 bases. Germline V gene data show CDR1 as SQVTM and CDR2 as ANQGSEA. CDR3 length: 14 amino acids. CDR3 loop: CSARRGPDTGELFF. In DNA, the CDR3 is TGCAGCGCGAGGAGGGGGCCGGACACCGGGGAGCTGTTTTTT.

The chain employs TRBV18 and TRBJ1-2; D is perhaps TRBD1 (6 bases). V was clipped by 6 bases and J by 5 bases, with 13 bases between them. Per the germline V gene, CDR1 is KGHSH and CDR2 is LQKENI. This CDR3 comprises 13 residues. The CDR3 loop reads CASSTGLGYGYTF. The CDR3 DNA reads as TGTGCCAGCTCCACAGGGCTGGGTTATGGCTACACCTTC. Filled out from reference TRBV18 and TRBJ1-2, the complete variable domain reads NAGVMQNPRHLVRRRGQEARLRCSPMKGHSHVYWYRQLPEEGLKFMVYLQKENIIDESGMPKERFSAEFPKEGPSILRIQQVVRGDSAAYFCASSTGLGYGYTFGSGTRLTVV.

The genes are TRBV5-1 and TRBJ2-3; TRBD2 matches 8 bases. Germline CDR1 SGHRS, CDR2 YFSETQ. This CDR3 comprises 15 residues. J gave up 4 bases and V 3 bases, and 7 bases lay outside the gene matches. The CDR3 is CASSSTGGPPDTQYF. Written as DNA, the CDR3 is TGCGCCAGCAGCTCCACGGGGGGGCCTCCAGATACGCAGTATTTT.